Below, 22 T cell receptor beta chains from the same sample are listed, as sequenced in a study of OX40 agonist ivuxolimab in advanced cancers. Here immunoSEQ multiplex PCR was the method, and the copy in TCRdb shows in-frame clones only, minus some. The repertoire holds tens of thousands of clones, 75% to 90% seen once, with 2% to 2.5% in the top ten. This material consisted of CD4+ or CD8+ T cells sorted from blood, taken in a trial of the OX40 agonist ivuxolimab. All receptors come from an adult with an advanced solid tumor such as melanoma, head and neck, liver or kidney cancer.

This clone appeared once. V is TRBV7-9 and J is TRBJ1-5; D unclear. Per the germline V gene, CDR1 is SEHNR and CDR2 is FQNEAQ (reference sequence). V lost 3 bases, J lost 11 bases, and 11 bases lay in between. This CDR3 spans 12 amino acids. The CDR3 reads CASSFEVSAQHF. The CDR3 DNA reads as TGTGCCAGCAGCTTTGAGGTCTCGGCCCAGCATTTT.

This clone showed up just a few times. J is TRBJ2-7 and V is TRBV11-1, with D unclear. V dropped 0 bases and J dropped 6 bases, with 6 bases sitting between them. Germline CDR1 SGHAT, CDR2 FQDESV (reference sequence). The CDR3 has 12 residues. This CDR3 is CASSLAGSEQYF. As DNA, the CDR3 is TGTGCCAGCAGCTTAGCAGGGTCCGAGCAGTACTTC.

This chain joins TRBV7-9 and TRBJ2-2, with a tentative D call TRBD1 (6 bases). Trimming cost V 10 bases and J 1 base, with 10 bases left between them. The CDR3 contains 13 residues. CDR1 and CDR2 (germline): SEHNR, FQNEAQ (reference sequence). CDR3 amino acids: CATSGQNTGELFF. In DNA form, the CDR3 reads TGTGCCACCTCGGGACAGAACACCGGGGAGCTGTTTTTT.

V and J are TRBV18 and TRBJ1-2; a possible D gene is TRBD1 (5 bases). The V gene lost 4 bases and the J gene lost 4 bases, with 16 bases spanning the gap. This CDR3 comprises 15 residues. From germline, CDR1 is KGHSH and CDR2 LQKENI. The CDR3 is CASSRGGPGGYGYTF. The CDR3 DNA sequence: TGTGCCAGCTCACGGGGCGGACCGGGCGGCTATGGCTACACCTTC.

The chain uses TRBV5-1 and TRBJ2-7, with 8 bases identical to TRBD1. There are 13 residues in the CDR3. V was clipped by 4 bases and J by 1 base; unmatched bases: 1. The V gene's germline CDR1 is SGHRS and CDR2 YFSETQ. In DNA, the CDR3 is TGCGCCAGCAGCGGACAGGGTTCCTACGAGCAGTACTTC. This translates into CASSGQGSYEQYF.

The chain carries TRBV7-2 and TRBJ1-2; 9 bases are a match to TRBD1. The V segment lost 1 base and the J segment 5 bases; nucleotides outside the gene matches: 5. This CDR3 is 15 amino acids long. Germline lookup yields CDR1 SGHTA and CDR2 FQGNSA. This CDR3 reads CASSLEGQGRYGYTF. The CDR3 DNA is TGTGCCAGCAGCTTAGAGGGACAGGGCCGATATGGCTACACCTTC.

V is TRBV6-1 and J is TRBJ1-3; TRBD1 is a possible D gene (6 bases). The germline V gene encodes CDR1 MNHNS and CDR2 SASEGT. The V end was cut by 7 bases, the J end by 2 bases, with 15 bases between. The CDR3 has 15 amino acids. CDR3 sequence: CASTVTGQAGNTIYF. CDR3 sequence (DNA): TGTGCCAGCACGGTAACAGGGCAGGCTGGAAACACCATATATTTT.

The chain carries TRBV7-3 and TRBJ2-1; no definite D call. The CDR3 has 14 residues. CDR1 is SGHTA and CDR2 is FQGTGA in the germline V gene. The V gene lost 5 bases and the J gene lost 4 bases, with 12 bases spanning the gap. CDR3 sequence (DNA): TGTGCCAGCAGCCCCTCTGGGTTTTACAATGAGCAGTTCTTC. Translation: CASSPSGFYNEQFF.

The V call is TRBV7-9, the J call TRBJ2-5; 8 nucleotides agree with TRBD1. J gave up 4 bases and V 0 bases, and 7 bases lay outside the gene matches. Germline CDR1 is SEHNR and CDR2 is FQNEAQ (reference sequence). There are 16 residues in the CDR3. The CDR3 region is CASSLALGRGRETQYF. The CDR3 bases are TGTGCCAGCAGCTTAGCGCTCGGCAGGGGGCGAGAGACCCAGTACTTC.

This clone was found once. V and J are TRBV5-4 and TRBJ1-4, with a possible D match to TRBD1 (5 bases). There are 14 residues in the CDR3. V was cut by 4 bases and J by 12 bases, with 19 bases left in between. The germline CDR1 and CDR2 sequences are SGHNT and YYREEE (reference sequence). The CDR3 nucleotides are TGTGCCAGCAGCCCGGGGGGGGTGAGAAGGGAACTGTTTTTT. This translates into CASSPGGVRRELFF.

This chain connects TRBV10-1 to TRBJ2-3; D might be TRBD1 (5 bases). V gave up 2 bases and J gave up 2 bases, with 11 bases separating them. Germline CDR1 and CDR2: WNHNN and SYGVQD (reference sequence). The CDR3 loop spans 15 amino acids. The CDR3 spells CASSESRGVTDTQYF. The CDR3 DNA sequence: TGCGCCAGCAGTGAGAGTAGGGGCGTCACAGATACGCAGTATTTT.

The V and J genes are TRBV5-4 and TRBJ1-1, with TRBD1 matching 9 bases. CDR1 and CDR2 (germline): SGHNT, YYREEE (reference sequence). The CDR3 contains 14 residues. The J segment lost 2 bases and the V segment lost 4 bases, leaving 3 bases of the junction unmatched. This CDR3 is CASSKTGGNTEAFF. DNA for the CDR3: TGTGCCAGCAGCAAGACAGGGGGAAACACTGAAGCTTTCTTT.

To note about this clone: Its ends do not fully match the called genes, so a read error is possible. The rearrangement links TRBV5-1 to TRBJ1-3; 7 positions agree with TRBD1. CDR1 and CDR2 (germline): SGHRS, YFSETQ. This CDR3 has 11 residues. The CDR3: CASSYPRDRDF. CDR3 coding DNA: TGCGCCAGCAGCTATCCTCGGGACAGAGATTTT.

This sequence joins TRBV4-3 and TRBJ1-2; a weak D match, TRBD1 (6 bases). Trimming removed 2 bases from V and 1 base from J, with 11 bases in between. Germline V gene sequence: CDR1 LGHNA, CDR2 YSLEER. This CDR3 spans 15 amino acids. CDR3 loop: CASSQLTGLNYGYTF. The CDR3 coding sequence is TGCGCCAGCAGCCAACTCACAGGGCTTAACTATGGCTACACCTTC.

This clone was found once. The V call is TRBV19, the J call TRBJ2-1; D ambiguous. The V gene's germline CDR1 is LNHDA and CDR2 SQIVND (reference sequence). This CDR3 is 13 amino acids long. With 6 bases removed from V and 11 bases from J, the gap between germline ends came to 17 bases. The CDR3 is CASSPSQDQKQFF. The CDR3 coding sequence is TGTGCCAGTAGCCCAAGCCAGGACCAGAAGCAGTTCTTC.

This chain's CDR3 is CASSPRPVGGLAGELFF. In nucleotides, the CDR3 is TGTGCCAGCAGCCCGCGGCCAGTCGGGGGGTTGGCCGGGGAGCTGTTTTTT. The J gene is TRBJ2-2, the V gene TRBV5-4; 7 positions agree with TRBD2. V shed 4 bases, J shed 6 bases, and the junction held 15 bases outside the gene matches. Germline lookup yields CDR1 SGHNT and CDR2 YYREEE (reference sequence). This CDR3 contains 17 residues.

The J gene is TRBJ2-5, the V gene TRBV2; 11 bases are a match to TRBD2. The CDR3 is 16 residues long. Per germline, CDR1 SNHLY and CDR2 FYNNEI. Trimming at V came to 5 bases and at J to 3 bases, leaving 8 bases not matched to a gene. Written as DNA, the CDR3 is TGTGCCAGCAGTCCACGACAGGGACTAGCGGAAGAGACCCAGTACTTC. The encoded protein is CASSPRQGLAEETQYF.

The J gene is TRBJ2-5, the V gene TRBV10-3, with 10 bases fitting TRBD2. The germline V gene encodes CDR1 ENHRY and CDR2 SYGVKD. The CDR3 loop spans 12 amino acids. V shed 11 bases, J shed 3 bases, and the junction held 3 bases outside the gene matches. This CDR3 reads CAVGLAEETQYF. The CDR3 DNA is TGTGCCGTCGGACTAGCGGAAGAGACCCAGTACTTC.

The genes are TRBV28 and TRBJ1-2, with D perhaps matching TRBD1 (6 bases). Trimming stripped 6 bases from V and 7 bases from J, with 15 bases between. This CDR3 is 13 amino acids long. Germline CDR1 reads MDHEN; CDR2 reads SYDVKM. DNA for the CDR3: TGTGCCAGCAGCCAACGCTACAGGGCTGGCTACACCTTC. It specifies CASSQRYRAGYTF.

V and J are TRBV18 and TRBJ2-1; TRBD1 aligns across 11 bases. This CDR3 has 16 residues. Per the germline V gene, CDR1 is KGHSH and CDR2 is LQKENI. The ends lost 4 bases at V and 5 bases at J; junction bases unmatched: 7. CDR3 DNA: TGTGCCAGCTCACACTCCCGGGACAGGGGGAACAATGAGCAGTTCTTC. Amino acid sequence: CASSHSRDRGNNEQFF.

This chain uses TRBV4-1 with TRBJ2-3; D is perhaps TRBD1 (5 bases). Germline values: CDR1 MGHRA, CDR2 YSYEKL. This CDR3 spans 15 amino acids. The V and J ends lost 4 bases and 0 bases respectively, with 11 bases between them. The CDR3 loop reads CASSRRKGSTDTQYF. The CDR3 bases are TGCGCCAGCAGCCGGCGTAAGGGGAGCACAGATACGCAGTATTTT.

Details on this clone: Compared with germline, one end of the junction differs, possibly owing to a read error. The rearrangement uses TRBV5-1 and TRBJ1-2; no firm D call. Germline CDR1 is SGHRS and CDR2 is YFSETQ. This CDR3 is 13 amino acids long. The CDR3 coding sequence is TGCGCCAGCAGCTTGGACACCAACTATGGCTGCACCTTC. As protein: CASSLDTNYGCTF.